This TCR beta chain was recorded in a study of graft-versus-host responses after intestinal transplantation. Findings and caveats of the study: Those patients showing graft-donor T cell macrochimerism displayed high graft-versus-host to host-versus-graft clonal ratios in allografts.

Profiling relied on immunoSEQ multiplex PCR, and the TCRdb table lists in-frame clones only, not all of them. The data contain 19,000 or so clones, around nine tenths of them singletons. V shed 3 bases and J shed 3 bases, with 13 bases lying between them. Germline V gene data show CDR1 as LNHDA and CDR2 as SQIVND (reference sequence). The CDR3 sequence is 15 residues long. On this clone itself: The antigen remains unidentified.

The chain recombines TRBV19 with TRBJ2-3; D not resolved. This clonotype originated in a human patient who received an intestinal transplant, so some T cells may come from the graft donor. The input for sequencing was PBMCs, taken approximately 220 days after intestinal transplant. DNA for the CDR3: TGTGCCAGTAGTATTCTTTTACATGGGACAGATACGCAGTATTTT. The encoded protein is CASSILLHGTDTQYF.